In this sample, the clone carrying this T cell receptor beta chain turned up many times. What it binds is unknown. The CDR3 is made up of 12 amino acids. The V gene's germline CDR1 is SQVTM and CDR2 ANQGSEA. Researchers took RNA transcripts and amplified the TCR beta CDR3 regions from them. HTBI primers were employed in a first-round RT-PCR of the TCR CDR3. TCRdb fed the multiplex PCR reads into MiXCR, producing one record per CDR3 protein. The sample lists about 480,000 distinct CDR3 sequences, under 15% occurring once. A lack of ophthalmopathy progression within 18 months defined stable Graves' hyperthyroidism. These patients, aged 18 to 65, had recently diagnosed hyperthyroidism lasting under 2 months. These data are taken from a study of T cells in Graves' hyperthyroidism and ophthalmopathy. Points from the study as a whole: Ophthalmopathy was predicted by the model a median of roughly 6 months ahead of onset.

This rearrangement joins TRBV29-1 to TRBJ2-1; D is unresolved. The receptor was derived from a woman younger than 30 with Graves' hyperthyroidism. Sample: blood. The CDR3 nucleotides are TGCAGTTCAACCCTCGACTACAATGAGCAGTTCTTC. Its translation: CSSTLDYNEQFF.